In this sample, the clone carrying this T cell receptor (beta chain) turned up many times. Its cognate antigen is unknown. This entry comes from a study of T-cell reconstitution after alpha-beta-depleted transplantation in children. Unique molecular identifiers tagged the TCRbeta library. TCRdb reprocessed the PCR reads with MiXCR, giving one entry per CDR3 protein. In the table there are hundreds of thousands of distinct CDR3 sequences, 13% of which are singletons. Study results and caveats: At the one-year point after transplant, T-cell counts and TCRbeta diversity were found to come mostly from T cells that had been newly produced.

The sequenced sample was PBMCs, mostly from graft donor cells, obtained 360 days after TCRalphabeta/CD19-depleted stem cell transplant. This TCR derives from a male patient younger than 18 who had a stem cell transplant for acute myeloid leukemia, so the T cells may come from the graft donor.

The CDR3 here is CASSQWTGSGANVLTF. The DNA of the CDR3 is TGTGCCAGCAGCCAATGGACAGGGTCCGGGGCCAACGTCCTGACTTTC. This chain connects TRBV3-1 to TRBJ2-6; TRBD1 matches 8 bases. In germline, CDR1 is LGHDT, CDR2 YNNKEL (reference sequence). With V trimmed by 2 bases and J by 4 bases, 4 bases remained unmatched. The CDR3 is made up of 16 amino acids.